This T cell receptor (beta chain) was sequenced in a study of blood T cell repertoires in COVID-19. Study summary: Italy, Spain and the United States were the sources of the convalescent and acute COVID-19 samples.

CDR3 length: 16 residues. Germline V gene lookup returns CDR1 SGHRS and CDR2 YFSETQ. Trimming cost V 0 bases and J 0 bases; bases outside gene matches: 3. Measured with immunoSEQ multiplex PCR; TCRdb has only the in-frame clones, and not every one. The sample has about 20,000 clones, more than 65% seen once. The receptor was derived from an elderly man with acute or convalescent COVID-19. The chain has TRBV5-1 and TRBJ1-5, with 7 bases fitting TRBD1. The material sequenced was peripheral blood. The CDR3 coding sequence is TGCGCCAGCAGCTTGGCGGGGGACAGTAGCAATCAGCCCCAGCATTTT. It is translated as CASSLAGDSSNQPQHF.